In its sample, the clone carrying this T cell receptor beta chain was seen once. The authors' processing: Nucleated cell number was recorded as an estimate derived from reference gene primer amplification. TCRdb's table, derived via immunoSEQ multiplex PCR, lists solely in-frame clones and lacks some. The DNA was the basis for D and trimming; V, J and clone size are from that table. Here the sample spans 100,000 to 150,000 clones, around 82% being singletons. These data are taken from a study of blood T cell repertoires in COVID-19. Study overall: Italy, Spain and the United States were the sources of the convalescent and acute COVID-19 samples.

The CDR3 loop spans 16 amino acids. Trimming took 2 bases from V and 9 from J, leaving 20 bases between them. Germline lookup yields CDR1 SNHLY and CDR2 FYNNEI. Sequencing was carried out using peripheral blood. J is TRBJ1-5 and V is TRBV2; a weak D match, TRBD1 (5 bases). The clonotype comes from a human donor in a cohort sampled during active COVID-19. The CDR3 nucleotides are TGTGCCAGCAGTGAATTCCCTACAGGTTGGGATCGGCCCCAGCATTTT. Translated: CASSEFPTGWDRPQHF.